This entry concerns a single T cell receptor beta chain. Its antigen is unidentified. V lost 0 bases to trimming and J lost 3 bases, with 3 bases between them. CDR1 is SGDLS and CDR2 is YYNGEE in the germline V gene. This CDR3 is 13 amino acids long. The sample is drawn from a study of blood T cells in healthy people across ages. Per sample, extraction of total RNA gave at least 5.5 micrograms in every case. A sample-barcoded 5' primer and a J-beta primer mix were used in a second PCR of about 7 to 11 cycles. CDR3-containing paired-end reads numbered at least 2.5 million in each sample. TCRdb reanalysed the 5' RACE reads using MiXCR and keeps one entry per CDR3 protein. The sample yields 650,000 to 800,000 distinct CDR3 sequences, 40% to 50% seen once. General study points: Possibly confounding the expanded clonotype changes was the fact that donor CMV status was unknown.

The sequence came from a man aged 55-75 years in good health. The genes are TRBV9 and TRBJ1-4; D is uncertain. Specimen: blood. The CDR3 region has the DNA TGTGCCAGCAGCGTAGATCCTAATGAAAAACTGTTTTTT. It encodes CASSVDPNEKLFF.